Listed here is a single T cell receptor beta chain. This CDR3 is 14 amino acids long. The germline V gene encodes CDR1 DFQATT and CDR2 SNEGSKA (reference sequence). J gave up 7 bases and V 1 base, and 7 bases lay outside the gene matches. This sample is part of a study of blood T cells in healthy people across ages. Across the study: Template switching captured about one barcoded beta molecule per two T cells.

Next came a second PCR, run for about 7 to 12 cycles, which used a sample-barcoded 5' primer along with a J-beta primer mix. The template-switch adaptor, which had 12 random nucleotides, put a tag on each cDNA molecule. TCRdb itself ran the 5' RACE reads through MiXCR, one entry per CDR3 protein. The sample contains around 1.7 million distinct CDR3 sequences, 28% of which appear only once. The study recruited healthy Caucasian donors from Russia who were aged about 6 to 95. The source of this sequence is a young woman in good health. The specimen sequenced was blood. V usage is TRBV20-1 and J usage is TRBJ1-2; TRBD1 agrees at 9 bases. This chain's CDR3 is CSARATGTGFGYTF. CDR3 nucleotide sequence: TGCAGTGCTAGAGCGACCGGGACAGGGTTTGGCTACACCTTC.